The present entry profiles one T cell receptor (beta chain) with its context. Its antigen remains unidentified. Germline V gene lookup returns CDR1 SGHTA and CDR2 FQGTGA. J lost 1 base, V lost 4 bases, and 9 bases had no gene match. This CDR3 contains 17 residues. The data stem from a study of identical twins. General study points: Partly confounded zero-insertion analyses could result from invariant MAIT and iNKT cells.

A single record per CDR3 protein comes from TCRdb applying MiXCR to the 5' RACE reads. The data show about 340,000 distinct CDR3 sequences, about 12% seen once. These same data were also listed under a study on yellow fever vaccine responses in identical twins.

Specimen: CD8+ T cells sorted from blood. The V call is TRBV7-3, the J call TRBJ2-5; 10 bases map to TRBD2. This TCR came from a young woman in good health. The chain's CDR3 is CASSSGASGSFQETQYF. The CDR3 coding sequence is TGTGCCAGCAGCTCTGGGGCTAGCGGGAGTTTCCAAGAGACCCAGTACTTC.